Below, 13 T cell receptor beta chains from the same sample are listed, as sequenced in a study of T cell repertoires in cytomegalovirus infection. The antigens for these receptors are not known. Each CDR3 protein is one row after TCRdb ran MiXCR on the reads. This repertoire shows approximately 990,000 distinct CDR3 sequences, 25% to 40% found once; its top ten account for around an eighth. Sequences were derived from cultured CD8+ T cells from PBMCs, sampled from culture after CMV antigen stimulation. Receptors originate from a human donor in good health (CMV status not recorded). Some clones in this sample may be carry-over from other donors' samples.

Many counts were recorded for this clonotype. This rearrangement joins TRBV7-8 to TRBJ2-1; D may correspond to TRBD1 or TRBD2 (7 bases each). The germline V gene encodes CDR1 SGHVS and CDR2 FQNEAQ. V was trimmed by 1 base and J by 7 bases, leaving 17 bases between them. The CDR3 totals 16 residues. The CDR3 protein is CASSLEAGGAKNEQFF. DNA of the CDR3: TGTGCCAGCAGCTTAGAGGCAGGGGGGGCGAAAAATGAGCAGTTCTTC.

V is TRBV6-1 and J is TRBJ1-2; perhaps TRBD1 as D (5 bases). V was cut by 3 bases and J by 5 bases, with 16 bases left in between. Germline-derived CDR1 and CDR2 are MNHNS and SASEGT. There are 15 residues in the CDR3. The chain's CDR3 is CASSEGYGQGYGYTF. Written as DNA, the CDR3 is TGTGCCAGCAGTGAGGGTTACGGACAAGGATATGGCTACACCTTC.

This clonotype has more than one count but fewer than ten. The rearrangement joins TRBV19 to TRBJ2-6; D unclear. This CDR3 comprises 16 residues. Germline CDR1 is LNHDA and CDR2 is SQIVND (reference sequence). Trimming removed 3 bases from V and 3 bases from J, with 12 bases in between. The CDR3 DNA follows: TGTGCCAGTAGTATTGCTGGGAATTATGGGGCCAACGTCCTGACTTTC. Translating it yields CASSIAGNYGANVLTF.

This sequence joins TRBV9 and TRBJ2-1, with 9 bases identical to TRBD2. This CDR3 has 15 residues. CDR1 is SGDLS and CDR2 is YYNGEE in the germline V gene. V was clipped by 0 bases and J by 4 bases; unmatched bases: 2. CDR3 coding DNA: TGTGCCAGCAGCGTAGAAGCGGGGGGATACAATGAGCAGTTCTTC. Its protein product is CASSVEAGGYNEQFF. The entire variable domain, with the rest obtained from reference TRBV9 and TRBJ2-1, is as follows: DSGVTQTPKHLITATGQRVTLRCSPRSGDLSVYWYQQSLDQGLQFLIQYYNGEERAKGNILERFSAQQFPDLHSELNLSSLELGDSALYFCASSVEAGGYNEQFFGPGTRLTVL.

The chain recombines TRBV15 with TRBJ2-2; 8 nucleotides match TRBD2. Germline V CDR1 and CDR2: LNHNV, YYDKDF (reference sequence). The length of the CDR3 is 16 residues. V was pared by 1 base and J by 4 bases, with 5 bases of the junction left unmatched. The chain's CDR3 is CATSRGPGGPTGELFF. The CDR3 bases are TGTGCCACCAGCAGAGGGCCGGGGGGGCCCACCGGGGAGCTGTTTTTT.

A note on this clonotype: A read error is possible here, since a much larger clone lies one base away. The CDR3 here is CASIPGGTPETQYF. DNA of the CDR3: TGTGCCAGTATACCCGGAGGGACGCCAGAGACCCAGTACTTC. The chain links TRBV19 to TRBJ2-5; D possibly corresponds to TRBD2 (6 bases). The germline V and J ends were trimmed by 7 bases and 4 bases, with 16 bases remaining between them. CDR3 size: 14 residues. Germline CDR1 and CDR2: LNHDA and SQIVND (reference sequence).

This chain uses TRBV9 with TRBJ1-1; perhaps TRBD1 as D (6 bases). The CDR3 is 14 amino acids. The ends were cut back, 4 bases at V and 4 bases at J, with 14 bases in the middle. Looked up from germline, CDR1 is SGDLS and CDR2 is YYNGEE. The CDR3 bases are TGTGCCAGCAGCCCCTCGGACAGTCCCACTGAAGCTTTCTTT. Its protein product is CASSPSDSPTEAFF. Full variable domain (rest looked up from reference TRBV9 and TRBJ1-1): DSGVTQTPKHLITATGQRVTLRCSPRSGDLSVYWYQQSLDQGLQFLIQYYNGEERAKGNILERFSAQQFPDLHSELNLSSLELGDSALYFCASSPSDSPTEAFFGQGTRLTVV.

The sample holds one count of this clonotype. The chain recombines TRBV24-1 with TRBJ2-1, with 10 positions matching TRBD2. The CDR3 has 17 amino acids. V gave up 4 bases and J gave up 7 bases; unmatched junction bases: 12. Germline V lookup: CDR1 KGHDR, CDR2 SFDVKD. The CDR3 bases are TGTGCCACCAGTGAATCCCTGAAGCGGGGGGGCAGGAATGAGCAGTTCTTC. Translated, it gives CATSESLKRGGRNEQFF.

This clonotype was seen more than once but under ten times. V usage is TRBV6-8 and J usage is TRBJ2-5; maybe TRBD1 (6 bases). The CDR3 is 14 residues long. V lost 5 bases and J lost 2, with 12 bases in between. The V gene's germline CDR1 is MNHGY and CDR2 SAAAGT. The CDR3 loop is CASSDRQDQETQYF. The CDR3 nucleotides are TGTGCCAGCAGTGATCGACAGGATCAAGAGACCCAGTACTTC.

This rearrangement joins TRBV7-9 to TRBJ2-7; no clear D gene. V was trimmed by 1 base and J by 0 bases, leaving 10 bases between them. This CDR3 contains 15 residues. Germline V lookup: CDR1 SEHNR, CDR2 FQNEAQ (reference sequence). The CDR3 protein is CASSLGPRSSYEQYF. CDR3 in DNA: TGTGCCAGCAGCTTAGGACCCAGGAGCTCCTACGAGCAGTACTTC.

J is TRBJ2-7 and V is TRBV6-6; possibly TRBD1 for D (5 bases). This CDR3 has 14 residues. The germline V gene has CDR1 MNHNY and CDR2 SVGAGI (reference sequence). Trimming cost V 0 bases and J 6 bases, with 12 bases left between them. In DNA, the CDR3 is TGTGCCAGCAGTTACTCGGCAGGGATGGGCGAGCAGTACGTC. This sequence encodes CASSYSAGMGEQYV.

The chain uses TRBV4-1 and TRBJ1-1; a weak D match, TRBD1 (5 bases). In germline, CDR1 is MGHRA, CDR2 YSYEKL. The CDR3 runs 16 residues. V dropped 1 base and J dropped 3 bases, with 15 bases sitting between them. As DNA, the CDR3 is TGCGCCAGCAGCCAAGGTGGGGCGAATTACGACACTGAAGCTTTCTTT. Its translation is CASSQGGANYDTEAFF.

V is TRBV5-6 and J is TRBJ2-1; 7 positions agree with TRBD2. Germline CDR1 reads SGHDT; CDR2 reads YYEEEE. The length of the CDR3 is 17 residues. The J segment lost 3 bases and the V segment lost 4 bases, leaving 13 bases of the junction unmatched. CDR3 in DNA: TGTGCCAGCAGCCCCCAATCGGCTAGCGGTTACTACAATGAGCAGTTCTTC. Translating gives CASSPQSASGYYNEQFF.